The source of this T cell receptor beta chain is a study of blood T cell repertoires in COVID-19. Study in general: Nucleic acid was either cDNA or gDNA, and it came from T cells, B-cell-depleted T cells, or PBMCs.

Original processing methods: From reference gene primer amplification, estimates of nucleated cell counts were derived. Sequencing used immunoSEQ multiplex PCR; TCRdb keeps in-frame clones, though not all of them. That table supplies the V and J calls and clone size; D and trimming were determined from the DNA. The sample shows around 260,000 clones, 90% of them seen only once. Cohort allocation depended upon clinical history that participants reported. Recovered status in Cohort 3 required two negative PCRs, clearance, or symptom resolution. The CDR3 extends over 13 amino acids. Per germline, CDR1 KGHDR and CDR2 SFDVKD. J gave up 5 bases and V 4 bases, and 1 base lay outside the gene matches.

This clonotype was sampled from a woman in her thirties who had recovered from COVID-19. The specimen was PBMCs or T cells enriched from blood (not recorded which). V and J are TRBV24-1 and TRBJ1-5, with 7 bases identical to TRBD1. DNA for the CDR3: TGTGCCACCAGTGACAGGGGGGATCAGCCCCAGCATTTT. It specifies CATSDRGDQPQHF.